This passage covers 3 T cell receptor beta chains from one sample sequenced in a study of blood T cell repertoires in COVID-19. The data were produced by immunoSEQ multiplex PCR, yet TCRdb's version contains in-frame clones alone and is incomplete. The sample holds 63,000 or so clones, around 87% seen once. Sequenced sample: peripheral blood. These receptors were obtained from a man between 65 and 85 years old with active COVID-19.

The J gene is TRBJ1-1, the V gene TRBV7-2; possible D gene TRBD1, 6 bases. The CDR3 covers 14 residues. V shed 3 bases and J shed 7 bases, with 15 bases lying between them. The germline gives CDR1 SGHTA, CDR2 FQGNSA. The CDR3 DNA reads as TGTGCCAGCAGCTTTCCGGCAGGGGTGGGTGAAGCTTTCTTT. Residues: CASSFPAGVGEAFF.

This clone was counted between two and nine times. The V gene is TRBV21-1, the J gene TRBJ1-1. TRBV21-1 is noted as a pseudogene. This CDR3 has 15 residues. The CDR3, as DNA: TGTGCCAGCAGCAGCGCACCCCGCCGGGACACTGAAGCTTTCTTT. This codes for CASSSAPRRDTEAFF.

This clone was counted only a few times. The genes are TRBV30 and TRBJ1-4, with a possible D match to TRBD1 (5 bases). The V and J ends lost 3 bases and 14 bases respectively, with 13 bases between them. Germline-derived CDR1 and CDR2 are GTSNPN and SVGIG (reference sequence). This CDR3 spans 11 amino acids. CDR3 region: CAWRWGQTLFF. DNA of the CDR3: TGTGCCTGGAGGTGGGGCCAGACCCTGTTTTTT.